Below, 20 T cell receptor beta chains from the same sample are listed, as sequenced in a study of blood T cell repertoires in COVID-19. This table comes from immunoSEQ multiplex PCR, and its TCRdb copy is limited to in-frame clones, with some not included. The table records roughly 190,000 clones, about 88% of them present only once. The source material was peripheral blood. The receptors come from a young man with acute or convalescent COVID-19.

The chain is built from TRBV5-1 and TRBJ2-2; 7 bases line up with TRBD1. Germline lookup yields CDR1 SGHRS and CDR2 YFSETQ. V lost 4 bases and J lost 0; bases outside the gene matches: 9. The CDR3 extends over 17 amino acids. CDR3 sequence reads: CASSRMDRLANTGELFF. The DNA for the CDR3 is TGCGCCAGCAGCAGGATGGACAGGCTTGCGAACACCGGGGAGCTGTTTTTT.

The gene calls are TRBV29-1 and TRBJ2-1; D perhaps matches TRBD1 (6 bases). The CDR3 covers 14 residues. Germline CDR1 reads SQVTM; CDR2 reads ANQGSEA. V was cut by 1 base and J by 2 bases, with 9 bases left in between. CDR3 nucleotides: TGCAGCGTTGAAGGGTGGGACACCTACAATGAGCAGTTCTTC. It codes for CSVEGWDTYNEQFF.

V is TRBV2 and J is TRBJ1-6, with a tentative D call TRBD1 (5 bases). Trimming shortened V by 5 bases and J by 3 bases, and 11 bases separated the two germline ends. From germline, CDR1 is SNHLY and CDR2 FYNNEI. This CDR3 is 15 amino acids long. The CDR3 here is CASSSGNLYNSPLHF. CDR3 nucleotide sequence: TGTGCCAGCAGTTCAGGGAACCTCTATAATTCACCCCTCCACTTT.

A single count supports this clone. This chain uses TRBV15 with TRBJ1-3; D unclear. The germline V and J ends were trimmed by 3 bases and 4 bases, with 7 bases remaining between them. CDR3 length: 13 residues. The germline gives CDR1 LNHNV, CDR2 YYDKDF (reference sequence). CDR3 in DNA: TGTGCCACCAGCAGCGAGAGGGGAAACACCATATATTTT. It yields the protein CATSSERGNTIYF.

V is TRBV6-5 and J is TRBJ1-6; 7 nucleotides match TRBD1. The V and J ends lost 5 bases and 0 bases, in that order; junction bases with no gene match: 1. In germline, CDR1 is MNHEY, CDR2 SVGAGI. This CDR3 comprises 15 residues. The CDR3 DNA is TGTGCCAGCAGTAACAGGGGCTCCTATAATTCACCCCTCCACTTT. The encoded protein is CASSNRGSYNSPLHF.

The V and J genes are TRBV30 and TRBJ1-1; possible D gene TRBD1, 5 bases. This CDR3 has 12 amino acids. The germline gives CDR1 GTSNPN, CDR2 SVGIG (reference sequence). V lost 4 bases and J 4 bases, leaving 10 bases between the germline ends. The CDR3 sequence: CAWKFGATEAFF. CDR3 DNA: TGTGCCTGGAAATTTGGGGCCACTGAAGCTTTCTTT. Full variable domain (rest looked up from reference TRBV30 and TRBJ1-1): SQTIHQWPATLVQPVGSPLSLECTVEGTSNPNLYWYRQAAGRGLQLLFYSVGIGQISSEVPQNLSASRPQDRQFILSSKKLLLSDSGFYLCAWKFGATEAFFGQGTRLTVV.

This rearrangement joins TRBV7-3 to TRBJ2-7; the D is unclear. This CDR3 is 15 amino acids long. V lost 0 bases and J 0 bases, leaving 9 bases between the germline ends. Germline-derived CDR1 and CDR2 are SGHTA and FQGTGA. The CDR3 coding sequence is TGTGCCAGCAGCTTAACGTCGGAGAGCTCCTACGAGCAGTACTTC. Amino acid sequence: CASSLTSESSYEQYF.

J is TRBJ1-2 and V is TRBV6-5, with D perhaps matching TRBD1 (5 bases). V shed 6 bases and J shed 6 bases, with 17 bases lying between them. The CDR3 totals 14 residues. The germline gives CDR1 MNHEY, CDR2 SVGAGI. Written as DNA, the CDR3 is TGTGCCAGCAGCCTACGGCAGGGAGGGGATGGCTACACCTTC. Its protein product is CASSLRQGGDGYTF.

The CDR3 is CATRPTSGTDTQYF. DNA for the CDR3: TGTGCCACCAGACCGACTAGCGGCACAGATACGCAGTATTTT. The chain combines TRBV24-1 with TRBJ2-3; TRBD2 matches 8 bases. CDR3 length equals 14 residues. The ends lost 7 bases at V and 1 base at J; junction bases unmatched: 3. Germline V CDR1 and CDR2: KGHDR, SFDVKD.

This chain connects TRBV19 to TRBJ1-1; the D is unclear. The V end was cut by 7 bases, the J end by 6 bases, with 9 bases between. The CDR3 spans 11 residues. Germline V CDR1 and CDR2: LNHDA, SQIVND (reference sequence). The chain's CDR3 is CASKIRAEAFF. CDR3 nucleotides: TGTGCCAGTAAAATCCGGGCTGAAGCTTTCTTT.

In DNA form, the CDR3 reads TGTGCCACCAAGGGCGGGGGCTCCTACAATGAGCAGTTCTTC. It yields the protein CATKGGGSYNEQFF. V usage is TRBV27 and J usage is TRBJ2-1; 7 positions match TRBD2. J gave up 0 bases and V 10 bases, and 6 bases lay outside the gene matches. Germline values: CDR1 MNHEY, CDR2 SMNVEV (reference sequence). The CDR3 covers 14 residues.

This chain links TRBV30 with TRBJ2-7, with unresolved D. Germline CDR1 is GTSNPN and CDR2 is SVGIG (reference sequence). The CDR3 is 11 residues long. Trimming stripped 5 bases from V and 4 bases from J, with 9 bases between. CDR3 sequence reads: CAWDYKYEQYF. DNA for the CDR3: TGTGCCTGGGATTACAAGTACGAGCAGTACTTC.

The chain links TRBV6-2 or TRBV6-3 to TRBJ2-5; 7 nucleotides line up with TRBD2. Germline V CDR1 and CDR2: MNHEY, SVGEGT. CDR3 length: 15 amino acids. Trimming at V came to 7 bases and at J to 2 bases, leaving 10 bases not matched to a gene. The CDR3 DNA reads as TGTGCCAGCAACCCCCAGCGGGGACTTCAAGAGACCCAGTACTTC. It translates to CASNPQRGLQETQYF.

V and J are TRBV7-9 and TRBJ1-3; 7 bases match TRBD1. The CDR3 totals 16 residues. Losses at the gene ends were 5 bases for V and 2 bases for J; bases not matched to a gene: 9. CDR1 and CDR2 (germline): SEHNR, FQNEAQ (reference sequence). Here the CDR3 reads CASSPGDSLTGNTIYF. The CDR3 coding sequence is TGTGCCAGCAGCCCCGGGGACAGCCTAACTGGAAACACCATATATTTT.

This chain links TRBV3-1 (or the pseudogene TRBV3-2) with TRBJ2-1; TRBD2 agrees at 8 bases. J was trimmed by 15 bases and V by 3 bases; bases with no gene match: 13. Germline V lookup: CDR1 LGHDT, CDR2 YNNKEL (reference sequence). This CDR3 is built from 14 residues. Here the CDR3 DNA reads TGTGCCAGCAGCCAGAGCCAAGCGGGGGCCAGGGGGTTCTTC. It encodes CASSQSQAGARGFF.

The chain joins TRBV13 to TRBJ1-1; a possible D gene is TRBD1 (5 bases). The V gene's germline CDR1 is PRHDT and CDR2 FYEKMQ (reference sequence). Trimming left V 1 base short and J 10 bases short, with 22 bases between. This CDR3 has 16 amino acids. The CDR3 nucleotides are TGTGCCAGCAGCTTAGAGAGACTTGCAGGGCCAGCCCCAGCTTTCTTT. The encoded protein is CASSLERLAGPAPAFF.

The chain combines TRBV6-5 with TRBJ1-2; weak D call: TRBD1 (6 bases). This CDR3 region has 14 residues. V was shortened by 2 bases and J by 4 bases, with 11 bases between the two germline ends. Germline-derived CDR1 and CDR2 are MNHEY and SVGAGI. CDR3 DNA: TGTGCCAGCAGTTACGGGATGGACAGCTATGGCTACACCTTC. Its translation: CASSYGMDSYGYTF.

The chain has TRBV9 and TRBJ1-1, with D tentatively TRBD1 (6 bases). The CDR3 has 15 residues. V dropped 0 bases and J dropped 4 bases, with 13 bases sitting between them. In germline, CDR1 is SGDLS, CDR2 YYNGEE. Here the CDR3 DNA reads TGTGCCAGCAGCGTAGATCCAGGGGAGGGCACTGAAGCTTTCTTT. Translated: CASSVDPGEGTEAFF.

This sequence joins TRBV6-5 and TRBJ2-7, with 8 bases lining up with TRBD2. V lost 0 bases and J lost 7; bases outside the gene matches: 8. The CDR3 has 15 residues. CDR1 is MNHEY and CDR2 is SVGAGI in the germline V gene. Here the CDR3 reads CASSYSILAGTEQYF. The DNA for the CDR3 is TGTGCCAGCAGTTACTCGATCCTAGCGGGCACAGAGCAGTACTTC.

The CDR3 DNA is TGTGCCAGTAGTAAGGGACAGGGAGGATCCACTGAAGCTTTCTTT. This translates into CASSKGQGGSTEAFF. The chain recombines TRBV19 with TRBJ1-1; 9 bases line up with TRBD1. The CDR3 contains 15 residues. The ends lost 4 bases at V and 4 bases at J; junction bases unmatched: 7. Looked up from germline, CDR1 is LNHDA and CDR2 is SQIVND (reference sequence).